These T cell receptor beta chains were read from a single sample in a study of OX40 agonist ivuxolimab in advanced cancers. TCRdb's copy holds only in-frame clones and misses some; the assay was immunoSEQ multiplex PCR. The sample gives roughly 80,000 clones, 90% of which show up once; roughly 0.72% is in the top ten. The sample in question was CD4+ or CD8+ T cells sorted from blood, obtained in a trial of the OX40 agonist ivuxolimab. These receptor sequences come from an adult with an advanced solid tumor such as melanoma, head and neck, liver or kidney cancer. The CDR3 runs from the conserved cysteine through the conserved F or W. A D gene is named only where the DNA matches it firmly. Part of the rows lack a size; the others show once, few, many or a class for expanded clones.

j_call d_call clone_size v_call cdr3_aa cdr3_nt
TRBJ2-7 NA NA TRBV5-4 CASSNTGLYEQYF TGTGCCAGCAGCAATACAGGGCTTTACGAGCAGTACTTC
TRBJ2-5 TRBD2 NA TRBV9 CASSEVAGYQETQYF TGTGCCAGCAGCGAAGTAGCGGGGTACCAAGAGACCCAGTACTTC
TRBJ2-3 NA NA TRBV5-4 CASSLDSATDTQYF TGTGCCAGCAGCTTGGACTCAGCCACAGATACGCAGTATTTT
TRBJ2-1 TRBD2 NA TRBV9 CASTPYPIAGGVNEQFF TGTGCCAGCACCCCGTACCCCATAGCGGGAGGAGTCAATGAGCAGTTCTTC
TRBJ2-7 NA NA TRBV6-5 CASSYFGQGLVEQYF TGTGCCAGCAGTTACTTTGGGCAGGGCTTAGTCGAGCAGTACTTC
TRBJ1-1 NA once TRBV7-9 CASSLEGDTEAFF TGTGCCAGCAGCTTAGAAGGGGACACTGAAGCTTTCTTT
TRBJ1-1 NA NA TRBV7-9 CASSFFWGSGTEAFF TGTGCCAGCAGCTTTTTCTGGGGCTCGGGGACTGAAGCTTTCTTT
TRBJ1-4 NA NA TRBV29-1 CSGEINEKLFF TGCAGCGGCGAGATTAATGAAAAACTGTTTTTT
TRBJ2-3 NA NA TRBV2 CASSVWGTDTQYF TGTGCCAGCAGTGTTTGGGGCACAGATACGCAGTATTTT
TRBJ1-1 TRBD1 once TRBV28 CAIKSGQVGFRGDEAFF TGTGCCATAAAAAGCGGACAGGTGGGGTTTAGGGGGGATGAAGCTTTCTTT
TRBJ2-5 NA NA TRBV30 CAWSVGARETQYF TGTGCCTGGAGTGTGGGAGCGAGAGAGACCCAGTACTTC
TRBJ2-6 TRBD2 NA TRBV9 CASSSLAGGLGANVLTF TGTGCCAGCAGCTCCCTAGCGGGAGGGTTAGGGGCCAACGTCCTGACTTTC
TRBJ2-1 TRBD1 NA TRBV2 CASSGDSPVYNEQFF TGTGCCAGCAGTGGGGACAGTCCCGTCTACAATGAGCAGTTCTTC
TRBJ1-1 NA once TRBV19 CASSMRAEMTEAFF TGTGCCAGTAGTATGCGGGCGGAGATGACTGAAGCTTTCTTT
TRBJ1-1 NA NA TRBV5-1 CASSAPGTRQTEAFF TGCGCCAGCAGCGCGCCAGGGACCCGGCAAACTGAAGCTTTCTTT
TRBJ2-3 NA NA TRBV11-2 CASSLGGSVTSTDTQYF TGTGCCAGCAGCTTAGGAGGGTCAGTGACTAGCACAGATACGCAGTATTTT
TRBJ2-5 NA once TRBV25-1 CASSETGRSYQETQYF TGTGCCAGCAGTGAAACTGGACGCTCGTACCAAGAGACCCAGTACTTC
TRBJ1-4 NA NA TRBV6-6 CASSTVSNEKLFF TGTGCCAGCAGCACGGTTTCTAATGAAAAACTGTTTTTT
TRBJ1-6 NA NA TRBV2 CASSAQAVSPLHF TGTGCCAGCAGTGCCCAGGCAGTTTCACCCCTCCACTTT
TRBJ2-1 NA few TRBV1 CTSSHTGTSAYNEQFF TGCACCAGCAGCCACACCGGGACTAGCGCCTACAATGAGCAGTTCTTC
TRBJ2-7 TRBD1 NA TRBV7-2 CASSSMTGSSEQYF TGTGCCAGCAGCTCTATGACAGGGTCATCCGAGCAGTACTTC
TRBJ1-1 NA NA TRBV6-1 CASSEGPFFLRAFF TGTGCCAGCAGTGAGGGACCCTTTTTTCTCCGGGCTTTCTTT